The present TCR beta chain was sequenced within a study of OX40 agonist ivuxolimab in advanced cancers. CDR3 length: 19 amino acids. Data came from immunoSEQ multiplex PCR; TCRdb stores just in-frame clones and leaves some out. The table records roughly 100,000 clones, 80% to 95% of them present only once. Sequencing was performed on CD4+ or CD8+ T cells sorted from blood, taken in a trial of the OX40 agonist ivuxolimab. The sequence came from an adult with an advanced solid tumor such as melanoma, head and neck, liver or kidney cancer. The J gene is TRBJ2-7, the V gene TRBV21-1. TRBV21-1 is a documented pseudogene. In nucleotides, the CDR3 is TGTGCCAGCAGCAAAGGGAAACGGGACGAAAGGCTACCTACGGTCGAGCAGTACTTC. This encodes CASSKGKRDERLPTVEQYF.